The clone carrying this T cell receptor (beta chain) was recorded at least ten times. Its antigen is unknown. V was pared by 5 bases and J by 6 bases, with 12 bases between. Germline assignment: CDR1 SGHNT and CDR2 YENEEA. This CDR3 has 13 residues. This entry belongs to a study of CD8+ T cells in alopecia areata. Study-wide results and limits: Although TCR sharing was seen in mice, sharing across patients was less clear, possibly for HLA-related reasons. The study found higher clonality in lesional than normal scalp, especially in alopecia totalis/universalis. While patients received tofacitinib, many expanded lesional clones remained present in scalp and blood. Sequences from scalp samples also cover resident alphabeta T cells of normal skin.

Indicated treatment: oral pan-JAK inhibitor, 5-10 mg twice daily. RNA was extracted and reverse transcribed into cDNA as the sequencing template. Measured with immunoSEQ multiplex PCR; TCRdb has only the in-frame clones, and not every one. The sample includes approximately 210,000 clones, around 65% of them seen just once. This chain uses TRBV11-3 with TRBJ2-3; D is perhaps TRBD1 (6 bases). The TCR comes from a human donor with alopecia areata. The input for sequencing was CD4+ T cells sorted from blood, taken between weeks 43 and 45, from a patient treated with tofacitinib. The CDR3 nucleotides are TGTGCCAGCAGCGTAAGGCAGGGGGATACGCAGTATTTT. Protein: CASSVRQGDTQYF.